The 26 T cell receptor beta chains given below trace back to one sample, sequenced in a study of shared clonotypes between healthy human individuals. Naive CD8 cells comprised CD45RO-negative, CCR7-positively selected cells, excluding terminally differentiated effector memory CD45RA+ cells. Sequencing used immunoSEQ multiplex PCR; TCRdb keeps in-frame clones, though not all of them. This table holds approximately 810,000 clones, about 92% found once. The specimen was naive CD8+ T cells sorted from blood. The receptors here all came from a man aged 30-40 years in good health.

The J gene is TRBJ1-3, the V gene TRBV28, with a possible D match to TRBD1 (5 bases). The CDR3 has 17 amino acids. Between the trimmed V and J ends, which lost 6 bases and 3 bases, there was a span of 21 bases. Germline assignment: CDR1 MDHEN and CDR2 SYDVKM. The CDR3 loop is CASSTRKEGPGGNTIYF. The CDR3 region has the DNA TGTGCCAGCAGCACCCGGAAGGAGGGGCCCGGTGGAAACACCATATATTTT. Full variable domain (outside the CDR3, taken from reference TRBV28 and TRBJ1-3): DVKVTQSSRYLVKRTGEKVFLECVQDMDHENMFWYRQDPGLGLRLIYFSYDVKMKEKGDIPEGYSVSREKKERFSLILESASTNQTSMYLCASSTRKEGPGGNTIYFGEGSWLTVV.

Concerning this clone itself: The germline gene is not matched at one end of the junction; a read error may be the cause. The chain combines TRBV7-7 with TRBJ2-2; D possibly corresponds to TRBD1 (6 bases). This CDR3 spans 17 amino acids. Germline CDR1 SSHAT, CDR2 FNYEAQ (reference sequence). Written as DNA, the CDR3 is TGTGCTAGCAGCCCAGAACAGGGTAGTGTTGTGACCGGGGAGCTGTTTTTT. Amino acids: CASSPEQGSVVTGELFF.

The rearrangement uses TRBV7-9 and TRBJ2-1; TRBD1 aligns across 9 bases. Trimming removed 5 bases from V and 3 bases from J; junction bases left unmatched: 8. Germline V lookup: CDR1 SEHNR, CDR2 FQNEAQ (reference sequence). The CDR3 runs to 16 residues. This CDR3 reads CASSPGQGSIYNEQFF. DNA of the CDR3: TGTGCCAGCAGCCCTGGACAGGGGTCTATCTACAATGAGCAGTTCTTC.

This rearrangement joins TRBV7-9 to TRBJ2-1, with D hard to call. Per germline, CDR1 SEHNR and CDR2 FQNEAQ (reference sequence). V was cut by 5 bases and J by 8 bases, with 13 bases left in between. The CDR3 is made up of 13 amino acids. The CDR3 loop is CASSPTDVDEQFF. Here the CDR3 DNA reads TGTGCCAGCAGCCCCACGGACGTTGATGAGCAGTTCTTC.

This chain links TRBV5-6 with TRBJ1-5; the match to TRBD1 covers 8 bases. The J segment lost 5 bases and the V segment lost 4 bases, leaving 5 bases of the junction unmatched. The CDR3 extends over 14 amino acids. The germline V gene encodes CDR1 SGHDT and CDR2 YYEEEE. The CDR3: CASSIQGGYQPQHF. Written as DNA, the CDR3 is TGTGCCAGCAGCATACAGGGGGGATATCAGCCCCAGCATTTT.

The chain carries TRBV4-2 and TRBJ2-1; TRBD2 matches at 10 bases. The CDR3 sequence is 17 residues long. V lost 0 bases to trimming and J lost 8 bases; unmatched junction nucleotides: 10. Looked up from germline, CDR1 is LGHNA and CDR2 is YNFKEQ. The CDR3, as DNA: TGTGCCAGCAGCCAAGACCAGCGACTAGCGGGTTTCTATGAGCAGTTCTTC. This codes for CASSQDQRLAGFYEQFF.

The chain uses TRBV19 and TRBJ2-5; 12 bases are a match to TRBD2. The J segment lost 2 bases and the V segment lost 3 bases, leaving 4 bases of the junction unmatched. This CDR3 has 16 amino acids. Germline V lookup: CDR1 LNHDA, CDR2 SQIVND (reference sequence). Here the CDR3 reads CASSILGLAGQETQYF. The CDR3 DNA follows: TGTGCCAGTAGTATCCTCGGACTAGCGGGACAAGAGACCCAGTACTTC. The variable domain in full, with the rest retrieved from reference TRBV19 and TRBJ2-5, is DGGITQSPKYLFRKEGQNVTLSCEQNLNHDAMYWYRQDPGQGLRLIYYSQIVNDFQKGDIAEGYSVSREKKESFPLTVTSAQKNPTAFYLCASSILGLAGQETQYFGPGTRLLVL.

The rearrangement links TRBV7-3 to TRBJ2-1, with 11 bases matching TRBD2. V shed 1 base and J 6 bases; nucleotides not matched to a gene: 5. Germline CDR1 is SGHTA and CDR2 is FQGTGA. CDR3 size: 16 residues. DNA of the CDR3: TGTGCCAGCAGCTTAAGCGCTAGCGGGGGGTCCAATGAGCAGTTCTTC. As protein: CASSLSASGGSNEQFF.

The V gene is TRBV21-1, the J gene TRBJ2-3. TRBV21-1 constitutes a pseudogene. The CDR3 runs to 14 residues. CDR3 DNA sequence: TGTGCCAGCAGCAAAGGATCTCCACCAGATACGCAGTATTTT. It yields the protein CASSKGSPPDTQYF.

The rearrangement uses TRBV4-3 and TRBJ2-2, with D hard to call. This CDR3 comprises 14 residues. Trimming stripped 1 base from V and 5 bases from J, with 8 bases between. CDR1 is LGHNA and CDR2 is YSLEER in the germline V gene. This CDR3 is CASSQGLLTGELFF. In DNA, the CDR3 is TGCGCCAGCAGCCAAGGCCTTTTAACCGGGGAGCTGTTTTTT.

The V and J genes are TRBV14 and TRBJ2-1, with 8 bases identical to TRBD2. The CDR3 spans 19 residues. From germline, CDR1 is SGHDN and CDR2 FVKESK. J gave up 0 bases and V 4 bases, and 14 bases lay outside the gene matches. CDR3 sequence: CASSRNPGGGSSSYNEQFF. CDR3 bases: TGTGCCAGCAGCCGTAACCCCGGCGGGGGGTCGAGCTCCTACAATGAGCAGTTCTTC.

The chain uses TRBV28 and TRBJ1-4; 9 bases line up with TRBD1. Trimming at V came to 2 bases and at J to 0 bases, leaving 4 bases not matched to a gene. The germline V gene encodes CDR1 MDHEN and CDR2 SYDVKM. The CDR3 runs to 17 residues. CDR3 in DNA: TGTGCCAGCAGTTTAAGGACAGGGGTGGCAACTAATGAAAAACTGTTTTTT. Protein: CASSLRTGVATNEKLFF.

The rearrangement links TRBV10-3 to TRBJ2-3, with D perhaps TRBD1 or TRBD2 (5 bases each). Germline CDR1 ENHRY, CDR2 SYGVKD. Deletions cut 3 bases from V and 3 bases from J, with 13 bases between. The CDR3 runs to 15 residues. The CDR3 sequence: CAISDRDSGTDTQYF. As DNA, the CDR3 is TGTGCCATCAGTGACAGGGATTCGGGGACAGATACGCAGTATTTT.

The V and J genes are TRBV7-9 and TRBJ1-2; D remains ambiguous. The CDR3 has 16 amino acids. Trimming took 5 bases from V and 2 from J, leaving 18 bases between them. Germline-derived CDR1 and CDR2 are SEHNR and FQNEAQ (reference sequence). In nucleotides, the CDR3 is TGTGCCAGCAGCCCACGGGATGTGGTACCCAACTATGGCTACACCTTC. This sequence encodes CASSPRDVVPNYGYTF.

The rearrangement joins TRBV30 to TRBJ2-5; D perhaps matches TRBD1 (5 bases). The CDR3 has 13 residues. Trimming took 5 bases from V and 1 from J, leaving 11 bases between them. Germline CDR1 reads GTSNPN; CDR2 reads SVGIG (reference sequence). The CDR3 nucleotides are TGTGCCTGGGCTGTAGACAGCCAAGAGACCCAGTACTTC. Its translation is CAWAVDSQETQYF.

This clone was recorded only once. The chain uses TRBV30 and TRBJ2-7; D may correspond to TRBD1 or TRBD2 (5 bases each). The length of the CDR3 is 14 residues. Trimming took 2 bases from V and 1 from J, leaving 12 bases between them. Germline CDR1 reads GTSNPN; CDR2 reads SVGIG (reference sequence). The CDR3 DNA follows: TGTGCCTGGAGTCGGCAGGGAGATTCCTACGAGCAGTACTTC. Translation: CAWSRQGDSYEQYF. The whole variable domain, filled in from reference TRBV30 and TRBJ2-7, reads SQTIHQWPATLVQPVGSPLSLECTVEGTSNPNLYWYRQAAGRGLQLLFYSVGIGQISSEVPQNLSASRPQDRQFILSSKKLLLSDSGFYLCAWSRQGDSYEQYFGPGTRLTVT.

Comment on this clone: Other DNA variants within this sample encode the same CDR3. The chain couples TRBV11-2 to TRBJ2-7; D remains unclear. This CDR3 is 12 amino acids long. V dropped 1 base and J dropped 3 bases, with 4 bases sitting between them. Looked up from germline, CDR1 is SGHAT and CDR2 is FQNNGV. The CDR3 nucleotides read TGTGCCAGCAGCTTAGTAGTCTACGAGCAGTACTTC. It translates to CASSLVVYEQYF. Using reference TRBV11-2 and TRBJ2-7 for the parts outside the CDR3, the full variable domain is EAGVAQSPRYKIIEKRQSVAFWCNPISGHATLYWYQQILGQGPKLLIQFQNNGVVDDSQLPKDRFSAERLKGVDSTLKIQPAKLEDSAVYLCASSLVVYEQYFGPGTRLTVT.

The chain carries TRBV29-1 and TRBJ2-1, with D perhaps TRBD2 (6 bases). This CDR3 is built from 13 residues. The ends were cut back, 7 bases at V and 8 bases at J, with 18 bases in the middle. The germline V gene has CDR1 SQVTM and CDR2 ANQGSEA. The CDR3 is CSGAVRELHEQFF. The CDR3 DNA follows: TGCAGCGGGGCCGTTCGGGAGCTCCATGAGCAGTTCTTC.

This sequence joins TRBV11-2 and TRBJ2-7, with 9 bases identical to TRBD1. Germline CDR1 reads SGHAT; CDR2 reads FQNNGV. The CDR3 covers 14 residues. Trimming cost V 4 bases and J 3 bases; bases outside gene matches: 4. The CDR3 sequence: CASSSMDRGYEQYF. CDR3 sequence (DNA): TGTGCCAGCAGCTCAATGGACAGGGGCTACGAGCAGTACTTC.

This chain links TRBV29-1 with TRBJ1-2; D is undetermined. There are 12 residues in the CDR3. Germline CDR1 and CDR2: SQVTM and ANQGSEA. V dropped 7 bases and J dropped 7 bases, with 16 bases sitting between them. The CDR3 coding sequence is TGCAGCGCAACGGACCGGGCCAGTGGCTACACCTTC. Its translation is CSATDRASGYTF.

This clone was observed a single time. The chain carries TRBV6-5 and TRBJ2-5, with D possibly being TRBD1 or TRBD2 (5 bases each). Germline CDR1 and CDR2: MNHEY and SVGAGI. Trimming shortened V by 7 bases and J by 2 bases, and 14 bases separated the two germline ends. The length of the CDR3 is 14 residues. Here the CDR3 DNA reads TGTGCCAGCACCTTCTGGGGGACGCAAGAGACCCAGTACTTC. Translation gives CASTFWGTQETQYF.

The chain joins TRBV4-3 to TRBJ1-2; 8 bases agree with TRBD1. CDR1 LGHNA and CDR2 YSLEER come from the germline V gene. The CDR3 runs to 15 residues. V shed 0 bases, J shed 4 bases, and the junction held 4 bases outside the gene matches. In DNA form, the CDR3 reads TGCGCCAGCAGCCAAGACAGGGGGCAGATCTATGGCTACACCTTC. This gives the protein CASSQDRGQIYGYTF.

J is TRBJ2-7 and V is TRBV7-9; 8 bases align to TRBD1. Germline V gene lookup returns CDR1 SEHNR and CDR2 FQNEAQ (reference sequence). The CDR3 runs 14 residues. Trimming removed 2 bases from V and 5 bases from J; junction bases left unmatched: 5. This chain's CDR3 is CASSLIQGANEQYF. CDR3 nucleotide sequence: TGTGCCAGCAGCTTAATCCAGGGGGCCAACGAGCAGTACTTC.

The chain carries TRBV7-8 and TRBJ2-2; TRBD1 might be the D (5 bases). Germline V gene sequence: CDR1 SGHVS, CDR2 FQNEAQ. Trimming cost V 3 bases and J 3 bases, with 14 bases left between them. CDR3 length: 16 amino acids. CDR3 nucleotides: TGTGCCAGCAGCTTCCACGACAGACAGTACACCGGGGAGCTGTTTTTT. Translating gives CASSFHDRQYTGELFF.

This sequence joins TRBV18 and TRBJ2-1, with TRBD1 matching over 10 bases. Germline assignment: CDR1 KGHSH and CDR2 LQKENI. The CDR3 extends over 16 amino acids. The J segment lost 4 bases and the V segment lost 5 bases, leaving 8 bases of the junction unmatched. The CDR3, as DNA: TGTGCCAGCTCAAAGACAGGGGGCGTTTTTTACAATGAGCAGTTCTTC. Protein: CASSKTGGVFYNEQFF. Full variable domain (missing parts from reference TRBV18 and TRBJ2-1): NAGVMQNPRHLVRRRGQEARLRCSPMKGHSHVYWYRQLPEEGLKFMVYLQKENIIDESGMPKERFSAEFPKEGPSILRIQQVVRGDSAAYFCASSKTGGVFYNEQFFGPGTRLTVL.

V usage is TRBV4-3 and J usage is TRBJ2-1, with D hard to call. Germline CDR1 reads LGHNA; CDR2 reads YSLEER. Trimming cost V 0 bases and J 3 bases, with 9 bases left between them. The CDR3 consists of 15 residues. The CDR3 DNA follows: TGCGCCAGCAGCCAAGACCCCGTTAGCTACAATGAGCAGTTCTTC. Translated, it gives CASSQDPVSYNEQFF.